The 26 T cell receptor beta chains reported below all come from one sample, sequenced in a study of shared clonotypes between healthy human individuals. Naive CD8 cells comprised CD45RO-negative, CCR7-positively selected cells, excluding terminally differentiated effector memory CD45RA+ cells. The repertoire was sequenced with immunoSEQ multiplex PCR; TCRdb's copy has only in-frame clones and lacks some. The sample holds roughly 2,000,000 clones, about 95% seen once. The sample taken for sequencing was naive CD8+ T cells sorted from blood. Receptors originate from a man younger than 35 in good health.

Here the CDR3 reads CASSGDDTGELFF. In DNA form, the CDR3 reads TGTGCCAGCAGTGGGGACGACACCGGGGAGCTGTTTTTT. The chain joins TRBV6-4 to TRBJ2-2; TRBD1 or TRBD2 may be the D gene (5 bases each). Trimming pared 4 bases from V and 3 bases from J, leaving 6 bases between. Looked up from germline, CDR1 is MRHNA and CDR2 is SNTAGT. The CDR3 totals 13 residues.

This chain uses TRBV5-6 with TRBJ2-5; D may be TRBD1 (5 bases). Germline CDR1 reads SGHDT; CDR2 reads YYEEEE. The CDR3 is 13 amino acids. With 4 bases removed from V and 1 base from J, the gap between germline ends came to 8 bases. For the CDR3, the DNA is TGTGCCAGCAGCCTGACAGCCCAAGAGACCCAGTACTTC. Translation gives CASSLTAQETQYF.

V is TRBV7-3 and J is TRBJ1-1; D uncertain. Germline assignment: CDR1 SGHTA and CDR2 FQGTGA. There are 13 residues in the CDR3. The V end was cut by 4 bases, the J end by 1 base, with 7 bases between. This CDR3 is CASSSYKNTEAFF. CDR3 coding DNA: TGTGCCAGCAGCTCGTACAAGAACACTGAAGCTTTCTTT.

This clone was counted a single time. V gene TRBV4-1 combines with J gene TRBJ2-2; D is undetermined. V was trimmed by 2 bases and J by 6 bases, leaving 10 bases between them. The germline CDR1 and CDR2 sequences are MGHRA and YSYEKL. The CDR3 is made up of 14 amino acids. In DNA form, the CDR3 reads TGCGCCAGCAGCCAATCTGGGCATGCCGGGGAGCTGTTTTTT. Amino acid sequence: CASSQSGHAGELFF.

The CDR3 nucleotides are TGCGCCAGCTCCTACAATGAGCAGTTCTTC. This gives the protein CASSYNEQFF. The genes are TRBV10-2 and TRBJ2-1, with D uncertain. The CDR3 is made up of 10 amino acids. Germline assignment: CDR1 WSHSY and CDR2 SAAADI. The V gene lost 8 bases and the J gene lost 1 base, with 0 bases spanning the gap.

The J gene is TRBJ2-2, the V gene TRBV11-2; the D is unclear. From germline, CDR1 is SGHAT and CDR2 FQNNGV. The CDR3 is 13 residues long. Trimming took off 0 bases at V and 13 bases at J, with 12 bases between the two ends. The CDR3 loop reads CASSLDPHSWLFF. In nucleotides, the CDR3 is TGTGCCAGCAGCTTAGATCCCCACAGCTGGCTGTTTTTT. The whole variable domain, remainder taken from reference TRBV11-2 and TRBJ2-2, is EAGVAQSPRYKIIEKRQSVAFWCNPISGHATLYWYQQILGQGPKLLIQFQNNGVVDDSQLPKDRFSAERLKGVDSTLKIQPAKLEDSAVYLCASSLDPHSWLFFGEGSRLTVL.

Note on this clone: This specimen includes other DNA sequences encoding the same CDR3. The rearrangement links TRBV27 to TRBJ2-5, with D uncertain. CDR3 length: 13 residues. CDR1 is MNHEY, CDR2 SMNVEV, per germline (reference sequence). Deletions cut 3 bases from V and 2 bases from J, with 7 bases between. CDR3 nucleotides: TGTGCCAGCAGTTTCGGGCTTCAAGAGACCCAGTACTTC. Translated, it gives CASSFGLQETQYF.

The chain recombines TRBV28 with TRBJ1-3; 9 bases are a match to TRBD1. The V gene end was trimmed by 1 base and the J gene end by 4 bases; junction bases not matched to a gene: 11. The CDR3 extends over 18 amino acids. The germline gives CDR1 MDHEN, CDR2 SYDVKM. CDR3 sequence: CASSLFGQGLAGGNTIYF. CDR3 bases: TGTGCCAGCAGTTTATTCGGACAGGGGCTGGCGGGGGGAAACACCATATATTTT.

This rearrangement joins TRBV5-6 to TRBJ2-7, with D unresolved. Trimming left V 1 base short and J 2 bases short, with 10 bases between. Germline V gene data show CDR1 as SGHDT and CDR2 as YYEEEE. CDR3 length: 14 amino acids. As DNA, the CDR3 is TGTGCCAGCAGCTTGTTCGGTTTTCCCTACGAGCAGTACTTC. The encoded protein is CASSLFGFPYEQYF.

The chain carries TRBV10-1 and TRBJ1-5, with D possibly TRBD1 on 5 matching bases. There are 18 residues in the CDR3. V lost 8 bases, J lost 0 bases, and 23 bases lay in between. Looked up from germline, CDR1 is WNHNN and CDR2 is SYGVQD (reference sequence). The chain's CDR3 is CASLIVHRRAYSNQPQHF. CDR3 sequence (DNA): TGCGCCAGCCTGATCGTTCACAGGAGGGCTTATAGCAATCAGCCCCAGCATTTT.

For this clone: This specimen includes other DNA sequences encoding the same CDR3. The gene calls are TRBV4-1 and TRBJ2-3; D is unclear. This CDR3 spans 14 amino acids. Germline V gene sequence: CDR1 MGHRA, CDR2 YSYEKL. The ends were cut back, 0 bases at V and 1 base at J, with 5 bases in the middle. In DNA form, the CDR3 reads TGCGCCAGCAGCCAAGATTCTCGCACAGATACGCAGTATTTT. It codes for CASSQDSRTDTQYF.

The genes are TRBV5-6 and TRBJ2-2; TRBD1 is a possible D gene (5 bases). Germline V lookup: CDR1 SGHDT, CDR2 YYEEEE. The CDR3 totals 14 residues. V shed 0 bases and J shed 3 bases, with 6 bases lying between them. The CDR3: CASSLEGHTGELFF. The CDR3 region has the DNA TGTGCCAGCAGCTTGGAGGGGCACACCGGGGAGCTGTTTTTT.

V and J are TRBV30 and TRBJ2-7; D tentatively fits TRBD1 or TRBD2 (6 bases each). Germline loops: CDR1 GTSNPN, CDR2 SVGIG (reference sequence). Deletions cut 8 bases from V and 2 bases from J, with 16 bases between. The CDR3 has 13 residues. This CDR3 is CAGGAGVTYEQYF. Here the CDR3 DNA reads TGTGCCGGAGGGGCAGGGGTTACCTACGAGCAGTACTTC.

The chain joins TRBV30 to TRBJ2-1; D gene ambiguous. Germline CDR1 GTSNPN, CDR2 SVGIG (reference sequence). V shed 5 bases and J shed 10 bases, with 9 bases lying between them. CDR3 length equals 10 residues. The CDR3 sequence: CAWGVGEQFF. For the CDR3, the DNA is TGTGCCTGGGGCGTGGGGGAGCAGTTCTTC.

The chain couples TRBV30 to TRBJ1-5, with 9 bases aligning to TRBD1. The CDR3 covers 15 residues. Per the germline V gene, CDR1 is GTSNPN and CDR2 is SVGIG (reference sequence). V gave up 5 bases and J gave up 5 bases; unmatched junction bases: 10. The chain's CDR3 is CAWGLGTGTDQPQHF. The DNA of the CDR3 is TGTGCCTGGGGACTCGGGACAGGGACAGATCAGCCCCAGCATTTT.

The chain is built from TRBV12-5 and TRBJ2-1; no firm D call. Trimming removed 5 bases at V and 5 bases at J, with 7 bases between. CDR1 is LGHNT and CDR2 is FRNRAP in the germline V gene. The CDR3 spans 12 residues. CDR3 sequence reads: CASGPGDNEQFF. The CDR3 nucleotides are TGTGCTAGTGGTCCCGGAGACAATGAGCAGTTCTTC.

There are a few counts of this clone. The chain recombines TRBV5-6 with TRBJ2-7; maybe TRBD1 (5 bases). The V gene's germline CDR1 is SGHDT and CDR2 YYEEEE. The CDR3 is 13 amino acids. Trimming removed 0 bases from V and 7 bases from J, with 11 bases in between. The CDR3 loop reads CASSLGRVGEQYF. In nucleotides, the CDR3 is TGTGCCAGCAGCTTGGGCAGGGTGGGGGAGCAGTACTTC.

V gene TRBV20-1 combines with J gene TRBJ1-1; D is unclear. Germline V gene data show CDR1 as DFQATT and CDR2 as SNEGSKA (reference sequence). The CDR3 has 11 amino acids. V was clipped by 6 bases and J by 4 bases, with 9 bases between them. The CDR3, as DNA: TGCAGTGCCGGATCAGGCACTGAAGCTTTCTTT. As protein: CSAGSGTEAFF.

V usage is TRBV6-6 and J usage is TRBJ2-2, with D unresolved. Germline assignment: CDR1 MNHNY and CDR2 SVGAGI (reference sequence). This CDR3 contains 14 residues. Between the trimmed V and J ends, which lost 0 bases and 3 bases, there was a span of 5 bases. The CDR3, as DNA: TGTGCCAGCAGTTACTCCCCTCACACCGGGGAGCTGTTTTTT. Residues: CASSYSPHTGELFF.

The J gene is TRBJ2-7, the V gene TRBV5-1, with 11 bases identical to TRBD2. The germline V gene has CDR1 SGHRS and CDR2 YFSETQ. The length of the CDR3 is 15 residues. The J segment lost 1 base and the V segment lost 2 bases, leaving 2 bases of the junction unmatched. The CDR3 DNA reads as TGCGCCAGCAGCTTTCGACTAGCGGGGTCCTACGAGCAGTACTTC. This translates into CASSFRLAGSYEQYF.

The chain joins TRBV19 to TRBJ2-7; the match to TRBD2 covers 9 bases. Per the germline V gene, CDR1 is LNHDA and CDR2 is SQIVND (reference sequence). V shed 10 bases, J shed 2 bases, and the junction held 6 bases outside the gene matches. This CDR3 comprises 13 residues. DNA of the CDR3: TGTGCCACCAGACTAGCGGCTACCTACGAGCAGTACTTC. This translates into CATRLAATYEQYF.

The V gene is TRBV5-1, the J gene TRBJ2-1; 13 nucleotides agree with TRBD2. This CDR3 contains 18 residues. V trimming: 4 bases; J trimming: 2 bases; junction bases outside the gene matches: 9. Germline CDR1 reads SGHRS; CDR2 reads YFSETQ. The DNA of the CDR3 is TGCGCCAGCAGCCGAGGACTAGCGGGAGAACCGCCCTACAATGAGCAGTTCTTC. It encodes CASSRGLAGEPPYNEQFF.

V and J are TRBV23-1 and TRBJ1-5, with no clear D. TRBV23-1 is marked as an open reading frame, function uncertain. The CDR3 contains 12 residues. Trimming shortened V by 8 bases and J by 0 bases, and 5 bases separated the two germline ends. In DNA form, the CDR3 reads TGCGCCAGCCTTTATAGCAATCAGCCCCAGCATTTT. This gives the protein CASLYSNQPQHF.

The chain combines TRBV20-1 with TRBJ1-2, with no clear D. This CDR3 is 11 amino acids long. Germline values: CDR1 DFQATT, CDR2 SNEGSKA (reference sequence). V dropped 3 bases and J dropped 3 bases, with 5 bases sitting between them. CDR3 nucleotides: TGCAGTGCTAGTGATGACTATGGCTACACCTTC. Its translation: CSASDDYGYTF.

DNA for the CDR3: TGTGCCAGCATCGTGAGTGGGGGGGTTGGAAACACCATATATTTT. It specifies CASIVSGGVGNTIYF. This chain links TRBV6-1 with TRBJ1-3, with D possibly matching TRBD1 (5 bases). Looked up from germline, CDR1 is MNHNS and CDR2 is SASEGT. The V end lost 7 bases, the J end lost 3 bases, and 16 bases lay between the germline ends. The CDR3 loop spans 15 amino acids.

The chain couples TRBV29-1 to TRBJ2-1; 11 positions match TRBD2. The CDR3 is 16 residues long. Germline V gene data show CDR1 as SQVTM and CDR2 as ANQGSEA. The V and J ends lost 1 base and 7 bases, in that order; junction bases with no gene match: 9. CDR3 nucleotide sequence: TGCAGCGTTGAAGGAGGAGAGGGACTAGCGGTGAATGAGCAGTTCTTC. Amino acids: CSVEGGEGLAVNEQFF.